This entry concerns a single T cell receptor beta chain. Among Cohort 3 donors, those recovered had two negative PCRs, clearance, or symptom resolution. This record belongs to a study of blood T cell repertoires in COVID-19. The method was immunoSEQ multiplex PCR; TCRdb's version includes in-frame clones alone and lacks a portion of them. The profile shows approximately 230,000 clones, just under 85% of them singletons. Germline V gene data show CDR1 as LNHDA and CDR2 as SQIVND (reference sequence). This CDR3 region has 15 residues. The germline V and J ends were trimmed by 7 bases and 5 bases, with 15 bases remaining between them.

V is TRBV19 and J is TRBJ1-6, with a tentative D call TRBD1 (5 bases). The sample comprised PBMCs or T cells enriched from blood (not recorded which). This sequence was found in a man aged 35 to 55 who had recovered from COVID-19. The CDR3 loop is CASNWRDAHNSPLHF. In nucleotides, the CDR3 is TGTGCCAGTAATTGGAGGGACGCCCATAATTCACCCCTCCACTTT. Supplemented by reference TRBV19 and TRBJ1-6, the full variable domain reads DGGITQSPKYLFRKEGQNVTLSCEQNLNHDAMYWYRQDPGQGLRLIYYSQIVNDFQKGDIAEGYSVSREKKESFPLTVTSAQKNPTAFYLCASNWRDAHNSPLHFGNGTRLTVT.